This is a list of T cell receptor beta chains from one sample in a study of shared clonotypes between healthy human individuals. TCRdb keeps only in-frame clones here, not all; method: immunoSEQ multiplex PCR. The table has 600,000 to 800,000 clones, roughly 72% seen once; the top ten hold about 1.8%. Sample: memory CD4+ T cells sorted from blood. These TCRs come from a woman aged 25 to 45 in good health. Each CDR3 is given with its conserved first and last residue. The D gene is left open where the match is weak. Size is stated for part of the rows, as once, few or many counts, or as a class when the clone is expanded.

V gene,J gene,clone size,D gene,CDR3 protein,CDR3 DNA
TRBV5-5,TRBJ2-5,-,-,CASSFSSAETQYF,TGTGCCAGCAGCTTCAGTTCGGCGGAGACCCAGTACTTC
TRBV6-6,TRBJ2-5,once,-,CASRSRGVETQYF,TGTGCCAGCAGGTCTCGAGGGGTAGAGACCCAGTACTTC
TRBV28,TRBJ1-5,-,TRBD1,CASSTGQGGEPQHF,TGTGCCAGCAGTACCGGACAGGGCGGGGAGCCCCAGCATTTT
TRBV6-1,TRBJ2-1,-,TRBD2,CASISGRTIHEQFF,TGTGCCAGCATTAGCGGGAGAACCATCCATGAGCAGTTCTTC
TRBV28,TRBJ1-1,-,-,CASSPNPGHRNTEAFF,TGTGCCAGCAGTCCGAACCCGGGACACCGGAACACTGAAGCTTTCTTT
TRBV6-5,TRBJ1-5,-,TRBD1,CASRSTGGGNQPQHF,TGTGCCAGCAGGTCGACAGGGGGCGGAAATCAGCCCCAGCATTTT
TRBV6-1,TRBJ2-7,-,TRBD2,CASSERGLAGYEQYF,TGTGCCAGCAGTGAGCGGGGACTAGCGGGATACGAGCAGTACTTC
TRBV4-1,TRBJ1-4,-,-,CASSPRVREKLFF,TGCGCCAGCAGCCCCAGGGTGCGTGAAAAACTGTTTTTT
TRBV29-1,TRBJ2-1,-,-,CSVHRPRGNEQFF,TGCAGCGTTCACAGGCCCCGGGGCAATGAGCAGTTCTTC
TRBV6-5,TRBJ2-7,few,TRBD1,CASSYSGQGSYEQYF,TGTGCCAGCAGTTACTCGGGACAGGGATCTTACGAGCAGTACTTC
TRBV6-1,TRBJ2-7,-,-,CASSEARAIYEQYF,TGTGCCAGCAGTGAAGCGAGGGCGATCTACGAGCAGTACTTC
TRBV18,TRBJ2-1,few,-,CASSPVNEQFF,TGTGCCAGCTCACCAGTCAATGAGCAGTTCTTC
TRBV5-4,TRBJ2-5,many,-,CASSLGGEETQYF,TGTGCCAGCAGCTTGGGGGGGGAAGAGACCCAGTACTTC
TRBV7-9,TRBJ1-1,-,TRBD1,CASSPRTGLTEAFF,TGTGCCAGCAGCCCGAGGACAGGGTTGACTGAAGCTTTCTTT
TRBV28,TRBJ1-5,-,TRBD1,CASSSGQGSQPQHF,TGTGCCAGCAGTTCCGGACAGGGGTCTCAGCCCCAGCATTTT
TRBV18,TRBJ2-2,-,TRBD1,CASSPGQADAGELFF,TGTGCCAGCTCACCAGGACAGGCGGATGCCGGGGAGCTGTTTTTT
TRBV27,TRBJ2-2,-,TRBD2,CASSPRLAGVLHTGELFF,TGTGCCAGCAGTCCCCGACTAGCGGGAGTCCTGCACACCGGGGAGCTGTTTTTT
TRBV9,TRBJ2-1,-,TRBD2,CASSVTYSSGRAPPIANEQFF,TGTGCCAGCAGCGTAACCTACTCTAGCGGGAGGGCCCCCCCAATAGCCAATGAGCAGTTCTTC
TRBV9,TRBJ1-2,-,-,CASSSQVTANYGYTF,TGTGCCAGCAGCTCACAGGTTACAGCTAACTATGGCTACACCTTC
TRBV11-2,TRBJ2-3,-,TRBD2,CASSFTSGSGTDTQYF,TGTGCCAGCAGCTTTACTAGCGGGAGTGGCACAGATACGCAGTATTTT
TRBV10-3,TRBJ2-7,-,TRBD2,CAIGAPGLASEQYF,TGTGCCATAGGCGCTCCGGGACTAGCGTCTGAGCAGTACTTC
TRBV19,TRBJ1-1,-,TRBD1,CASSIDPGQGTNTEAFF,TGTGCCAGTAGTATAGATCCCGGACAGGGGACCAACACTGAAGCTTTCTTT
TRBV7-3,TRBJ2-3,-,-,CASSLNPAFTDTQYF,TGTGCCAGCAGCTTAAACCCCGCCTTCACAGATACGCAGTATTTT
TRBV9,TRBJ1-3,-,TRBD1,CASSARQGGGGNTIYF,TGTGCCAGCAGCGCGAGACAGGGAGGAGGGGGAAACACCATATATTTT
TRBV28,TRBJ2-1,once,-,CASATYNEQFF,TGTGCCAGCGCGACCTACAATGAGCAGTTCTTC
TRBV5-1,TRBJ1-4,few,-,CASSFTEANEKLFF,TGCGCCAGCAGCTTCACAGAAGCAAATGAAAAACTGTTTTTT
TRBV2,TRBJ2-3,many,-,CASRSSDTDTQYF,TGTGCCAGCAGGTCTAGCGACACAGATACGCAGTATTTT
TRBV2,TRBJ1-1,-,-,CASTSRFFAEAFF,TGTGCCAGCACATCGAGGTTTTTCGCTGAAGCTTTCTTT